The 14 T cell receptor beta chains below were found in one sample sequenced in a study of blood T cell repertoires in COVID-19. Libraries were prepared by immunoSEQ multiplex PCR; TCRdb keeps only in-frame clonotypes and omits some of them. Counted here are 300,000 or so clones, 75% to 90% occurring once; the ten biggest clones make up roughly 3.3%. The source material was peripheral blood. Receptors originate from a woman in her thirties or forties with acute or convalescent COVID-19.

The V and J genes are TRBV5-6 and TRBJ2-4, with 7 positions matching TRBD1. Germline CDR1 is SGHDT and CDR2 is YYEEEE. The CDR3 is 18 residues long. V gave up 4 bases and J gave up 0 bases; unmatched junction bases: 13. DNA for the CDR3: TGTGCCAGCAGCCTTATACAGGGGCCAGGATTAGCCAAAAACATTCAGTACTTC. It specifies CASSLIQGPGLAKNIQYF.

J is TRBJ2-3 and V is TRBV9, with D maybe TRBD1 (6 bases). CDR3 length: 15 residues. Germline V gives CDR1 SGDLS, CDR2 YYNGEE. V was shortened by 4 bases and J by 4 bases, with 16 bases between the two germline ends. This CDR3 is CASSPKGVYSDTQYF. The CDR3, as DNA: TGTGCCAGCAGCCCGAAGGGGGTTTACTCAGATACGCAGTATTTT.

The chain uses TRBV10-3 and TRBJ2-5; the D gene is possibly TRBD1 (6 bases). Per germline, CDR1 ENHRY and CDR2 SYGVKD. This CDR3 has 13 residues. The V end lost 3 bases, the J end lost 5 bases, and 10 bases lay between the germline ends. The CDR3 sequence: CAISDGGKETQYF. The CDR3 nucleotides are TGTGCCATCAGTGATGGGGGCAAGGAGACCCAGTACTTC.

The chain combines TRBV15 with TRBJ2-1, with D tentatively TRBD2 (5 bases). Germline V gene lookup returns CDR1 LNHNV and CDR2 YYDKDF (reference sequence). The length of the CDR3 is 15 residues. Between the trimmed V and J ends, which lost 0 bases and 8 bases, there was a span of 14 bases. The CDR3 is CATSRDRAARDEQFF. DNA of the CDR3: TGTGCCACCAGCAGAGATAGGGCAGCGAGGGATGAGCAGTTCTTC.

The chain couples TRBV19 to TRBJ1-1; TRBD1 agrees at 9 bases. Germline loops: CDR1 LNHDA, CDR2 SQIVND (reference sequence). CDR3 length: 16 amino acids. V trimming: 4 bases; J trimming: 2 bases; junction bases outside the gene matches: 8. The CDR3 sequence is CASSRPGQGYNTEAFF. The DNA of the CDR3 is TGTGCCAGTAGTAGACCGGGACAGGGATATAACACTGAAGCTTTCTTT.

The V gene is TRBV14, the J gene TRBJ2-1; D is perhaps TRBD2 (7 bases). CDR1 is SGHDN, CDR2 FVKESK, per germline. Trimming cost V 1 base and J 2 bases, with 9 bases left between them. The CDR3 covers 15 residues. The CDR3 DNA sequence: TGTGCCAGCAGCCAAGGAGGGGGGGCCTACAATGAGCAGTTCTTC. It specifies CASSQGGGAYNEQFF.

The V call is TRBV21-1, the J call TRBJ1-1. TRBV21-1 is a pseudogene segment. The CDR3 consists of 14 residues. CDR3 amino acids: CASSKVLRDTEAFF. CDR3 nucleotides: TGTGCCAGCAGCAAGGTCCTGCGGGATACTGAAGCTTTCTTT.

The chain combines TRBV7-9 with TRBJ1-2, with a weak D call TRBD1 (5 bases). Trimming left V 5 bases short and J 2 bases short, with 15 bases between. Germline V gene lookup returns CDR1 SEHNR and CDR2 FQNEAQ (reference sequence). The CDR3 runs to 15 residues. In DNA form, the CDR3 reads TGTGCCAGCAGCCCCACAACGACAGTGAACTATGGCTACACCTTC. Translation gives CASSPTTTVNYGYTF.

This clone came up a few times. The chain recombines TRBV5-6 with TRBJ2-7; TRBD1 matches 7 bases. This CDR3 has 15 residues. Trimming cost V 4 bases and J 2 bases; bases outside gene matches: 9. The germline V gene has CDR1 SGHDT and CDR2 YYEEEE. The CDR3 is CASSLLRQGAYEQYV. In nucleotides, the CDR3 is TGTGCCAGCAGCCTACTCCGACAGGGCGCCTACGAGCAGTACGTC.

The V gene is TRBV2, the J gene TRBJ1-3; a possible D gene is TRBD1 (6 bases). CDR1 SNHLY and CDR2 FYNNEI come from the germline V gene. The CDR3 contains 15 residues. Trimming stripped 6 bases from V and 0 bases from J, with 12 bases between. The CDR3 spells CASRPTGSSGNTIYF. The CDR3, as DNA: TGTGCCAGCAGGCCCACAGGGAGCTCTGGAAACACCATATATTTT.

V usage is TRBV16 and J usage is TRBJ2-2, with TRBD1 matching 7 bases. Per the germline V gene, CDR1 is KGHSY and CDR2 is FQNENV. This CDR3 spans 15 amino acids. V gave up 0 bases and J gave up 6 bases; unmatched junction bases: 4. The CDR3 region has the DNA TGTGCCAGCAGCCAATCGAGGCAGGGGGCCGGGGAGCTGTTTTTT. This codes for CASSQSRQGAGELFF.

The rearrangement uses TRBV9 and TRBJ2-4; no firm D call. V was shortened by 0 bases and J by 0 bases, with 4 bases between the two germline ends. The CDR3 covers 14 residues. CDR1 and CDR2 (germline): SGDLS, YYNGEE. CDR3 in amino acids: CASSVGLAKNIQYF. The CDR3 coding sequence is TGTGCCAGCAGCGTAGGGCTAGCCAAAAACATTCAGTACTTC.

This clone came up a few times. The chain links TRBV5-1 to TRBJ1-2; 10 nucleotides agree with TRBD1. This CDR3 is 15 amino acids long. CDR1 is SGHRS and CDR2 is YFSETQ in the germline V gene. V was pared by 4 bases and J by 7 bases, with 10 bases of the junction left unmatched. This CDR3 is CASSPYDRGQGGYTF. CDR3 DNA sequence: TGCGCCAGCAGCCCTTATGACAGGGGGCAGGGTGGCTACACCTTC.

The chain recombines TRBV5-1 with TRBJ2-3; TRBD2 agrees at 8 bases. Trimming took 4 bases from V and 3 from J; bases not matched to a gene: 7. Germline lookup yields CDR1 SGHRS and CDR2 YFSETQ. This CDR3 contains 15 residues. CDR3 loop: CASSPRGGPTDTQYF. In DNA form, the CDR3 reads TGCGCCAGCAGCCCCCGCGGGGGGCCTACAGATACGCAGTATTTT.